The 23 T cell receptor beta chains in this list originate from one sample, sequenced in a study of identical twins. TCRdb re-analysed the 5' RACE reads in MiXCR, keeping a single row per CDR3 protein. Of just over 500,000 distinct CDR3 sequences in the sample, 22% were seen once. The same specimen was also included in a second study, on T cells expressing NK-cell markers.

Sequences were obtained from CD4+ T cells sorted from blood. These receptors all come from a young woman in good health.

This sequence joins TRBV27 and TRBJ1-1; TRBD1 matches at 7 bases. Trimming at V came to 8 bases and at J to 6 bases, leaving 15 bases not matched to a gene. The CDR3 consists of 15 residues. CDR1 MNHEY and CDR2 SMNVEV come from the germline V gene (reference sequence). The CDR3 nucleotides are TGTGCCAGCGCAAGGGACAGTTACATCTCAGCTGAAGCTTTCTTT. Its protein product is CASARDSYISAEAFF.

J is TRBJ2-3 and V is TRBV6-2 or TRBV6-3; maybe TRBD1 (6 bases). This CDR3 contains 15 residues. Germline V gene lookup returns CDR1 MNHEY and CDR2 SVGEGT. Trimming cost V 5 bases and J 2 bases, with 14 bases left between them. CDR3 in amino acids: CASSLQDSPTDTQYF. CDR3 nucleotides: TGTGCCAGCAGTCTTCAGGACAGTCCCACAGATACGCAGTATTTT.

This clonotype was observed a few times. As DNA, the CDR3 is TGCGCCAGCAGTGCGGTTACAGGGGACACTGAAGCTTTCTTT. This translates into CASSAVTGDTEAFF. This chain links TRBV10-2 with TRBJ1-1; 7 bases fit TRBD1. Germline values: CDR1 WSHSY, CDR2 SAAADI. V lost 4 bases and J lost 3; bases outside the gene matches: 5. The CDR3 contains 14 residues.

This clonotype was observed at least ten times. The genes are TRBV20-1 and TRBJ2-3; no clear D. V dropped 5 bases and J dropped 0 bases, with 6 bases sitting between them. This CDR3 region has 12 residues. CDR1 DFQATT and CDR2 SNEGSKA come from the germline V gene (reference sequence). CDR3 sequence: CSAGRSTDTQYF. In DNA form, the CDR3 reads TGCAGTGCTGGACGGAGCACAGATACGCAGTATTTT.

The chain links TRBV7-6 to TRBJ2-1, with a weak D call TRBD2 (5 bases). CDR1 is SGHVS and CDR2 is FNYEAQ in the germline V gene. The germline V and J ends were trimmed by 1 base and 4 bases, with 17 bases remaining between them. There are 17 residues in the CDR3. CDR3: CASSLESRTRGYNEQFF. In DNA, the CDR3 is TGTGCCAGCAGCTTAGAAAGTCGGACTCGAGGTTACAATGAGCAGTTCTTC.

The CDR3 protein is CAGGLAGDSQFF. CDR3 nucleotide sequence: TGCGCCGGTGGGCTAGCGGGAGACTCCCAGTTCTTC. The rearrangement links TRBV29-1 to TRBJ2-1, with 10 bases matching TRBD2. The germline V gene has CDR1 SQVTM and CDR2 ANQGSEA. The CDR3 covers 12 residues.

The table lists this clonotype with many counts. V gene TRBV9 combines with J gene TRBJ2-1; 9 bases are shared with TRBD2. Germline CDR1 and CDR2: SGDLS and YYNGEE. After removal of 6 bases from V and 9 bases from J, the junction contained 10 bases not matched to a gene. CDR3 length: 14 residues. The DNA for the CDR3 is TGTGCCAGCAATCCTAGCGGGATCGAGGGTGAGCAGTTCTTC. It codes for CASNPSGIEGEQFF.

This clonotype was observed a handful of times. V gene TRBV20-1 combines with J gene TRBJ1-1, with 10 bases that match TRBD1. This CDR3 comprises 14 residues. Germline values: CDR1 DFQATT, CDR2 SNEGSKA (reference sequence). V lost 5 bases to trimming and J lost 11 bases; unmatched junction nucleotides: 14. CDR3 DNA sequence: TGCAGTGCTGTGCGGCGACAGGGGGCCTTGAATGCTTTCTTT. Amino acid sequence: CSAVRRQGALNAFF.

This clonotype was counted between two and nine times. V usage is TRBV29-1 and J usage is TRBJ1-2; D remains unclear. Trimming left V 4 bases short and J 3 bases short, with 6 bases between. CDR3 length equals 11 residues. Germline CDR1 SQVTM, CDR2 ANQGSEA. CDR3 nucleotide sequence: TGCAGCGTTGGGGTTCACTATGGCTACACCTTC. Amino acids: CSVGVHYGYTF. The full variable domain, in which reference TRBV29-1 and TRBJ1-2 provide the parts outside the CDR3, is SAVISQKPSRDICQRGTSLTIQCQVDSQVTMMFWYRQQPGQSLTLIATANQGSEATYESGFVIDKFPISRPNLTFSTLTVSNMSPEDSSIYLCSVGVHYGYTFGSGTRLTVV.

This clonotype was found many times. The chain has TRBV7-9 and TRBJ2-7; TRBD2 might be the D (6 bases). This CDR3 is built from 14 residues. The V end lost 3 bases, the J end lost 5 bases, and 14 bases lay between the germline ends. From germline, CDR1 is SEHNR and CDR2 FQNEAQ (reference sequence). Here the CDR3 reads CASSLGTVQHEQYF. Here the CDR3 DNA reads TGTGCCAGCAGCTTGGGGACTGTCCAACACGAGCAGTACTTC.

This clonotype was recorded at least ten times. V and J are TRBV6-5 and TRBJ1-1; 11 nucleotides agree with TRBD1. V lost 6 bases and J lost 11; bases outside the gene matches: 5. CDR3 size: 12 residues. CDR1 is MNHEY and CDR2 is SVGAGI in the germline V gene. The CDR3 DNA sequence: TGTGCCAGCAGCCGGGACAGGGGGTATGCTTTCTTT. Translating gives CASSRDRGYAFF.

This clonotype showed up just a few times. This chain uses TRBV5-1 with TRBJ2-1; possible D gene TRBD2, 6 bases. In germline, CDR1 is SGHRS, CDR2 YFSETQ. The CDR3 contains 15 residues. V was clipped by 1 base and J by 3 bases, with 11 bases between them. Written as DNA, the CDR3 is TGCGCCAGCAGCTTGTCGGGGGAGGTCTACAATGAGCAGTTCTTC. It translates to CASSLSGEVYNEQFF.

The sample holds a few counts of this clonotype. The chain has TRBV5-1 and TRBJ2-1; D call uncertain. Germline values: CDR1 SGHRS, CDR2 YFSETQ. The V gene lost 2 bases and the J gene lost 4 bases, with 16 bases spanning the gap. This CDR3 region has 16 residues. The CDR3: CASSLGSTRPYNEQFF. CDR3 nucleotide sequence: TGCGCCAGCAGCTTAGGTTCGACCCGCCCATACAATGAGCAGTTCTTC.

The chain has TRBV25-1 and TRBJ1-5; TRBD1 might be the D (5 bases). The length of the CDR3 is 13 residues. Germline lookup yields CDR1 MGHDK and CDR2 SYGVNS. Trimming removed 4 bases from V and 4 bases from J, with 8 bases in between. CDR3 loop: CASSVGANQPQHF. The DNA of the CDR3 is TGTGCCAGCAGTGTCGGGGCAAATCAGCCCCAGCATTTT.

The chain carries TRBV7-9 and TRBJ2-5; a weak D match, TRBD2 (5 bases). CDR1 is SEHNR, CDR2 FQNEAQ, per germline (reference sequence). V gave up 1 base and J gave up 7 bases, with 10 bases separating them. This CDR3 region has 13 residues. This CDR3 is CASSLEGEATQYF. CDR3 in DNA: TGTGCCAGCAGCTTAGAGGGAGAGGCGACCCAGTACTTC.

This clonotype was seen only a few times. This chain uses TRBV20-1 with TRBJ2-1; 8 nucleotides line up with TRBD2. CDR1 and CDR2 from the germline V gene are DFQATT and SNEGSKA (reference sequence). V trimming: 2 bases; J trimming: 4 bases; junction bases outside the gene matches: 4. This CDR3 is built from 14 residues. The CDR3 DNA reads TGCAGTGCTAGAAGCGGGAGCGGTTACAATGAGCAGTTCTTC. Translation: CSARSGSGYNEQFF.

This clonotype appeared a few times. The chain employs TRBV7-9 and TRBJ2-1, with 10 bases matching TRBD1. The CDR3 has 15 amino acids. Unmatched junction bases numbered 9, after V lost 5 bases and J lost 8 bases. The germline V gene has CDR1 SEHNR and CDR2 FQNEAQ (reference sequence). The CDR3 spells CASSPWDRGIDEQFF. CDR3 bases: TGTGCCAGCAGCCCCTGGGACAGGGGTATCGATGAGCAGTTCTTC.

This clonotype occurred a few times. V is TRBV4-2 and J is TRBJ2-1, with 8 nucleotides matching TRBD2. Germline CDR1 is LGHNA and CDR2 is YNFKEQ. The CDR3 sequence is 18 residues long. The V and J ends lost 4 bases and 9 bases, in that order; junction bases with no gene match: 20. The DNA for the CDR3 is TGTGCCAGCAGCCCACAAGGCACTAGCGGCTACCTGACGGGTGAGCAGTTCTTC. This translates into CASSPQGTSGYLTGEQFF.

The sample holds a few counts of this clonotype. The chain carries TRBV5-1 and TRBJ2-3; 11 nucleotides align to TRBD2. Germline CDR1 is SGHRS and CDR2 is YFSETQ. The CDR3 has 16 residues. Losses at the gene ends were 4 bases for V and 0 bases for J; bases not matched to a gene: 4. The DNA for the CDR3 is TGCGCCAGCAGCAATCCTAGCGGGAGGAGCACAGATACGCAGTATTTT. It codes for CASSNPSGRSTDTQYF.

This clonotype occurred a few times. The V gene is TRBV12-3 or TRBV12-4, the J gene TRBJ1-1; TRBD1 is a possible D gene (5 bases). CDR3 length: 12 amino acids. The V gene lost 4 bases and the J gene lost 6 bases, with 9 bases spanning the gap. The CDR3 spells CASSSGFAEAFF. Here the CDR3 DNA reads TGTGCCAGCAGTTCAGGGTTCGCTGAAGCTTTCTTT.

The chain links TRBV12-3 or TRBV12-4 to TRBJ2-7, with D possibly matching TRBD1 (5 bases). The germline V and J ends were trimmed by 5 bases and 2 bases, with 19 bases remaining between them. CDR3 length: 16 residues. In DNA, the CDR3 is TGTGCCAGCAGTACTCGTTCGGGCAGGGCCCCCTACGAGCAGTACTTC. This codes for CASSTRSGRAPYEQYF.

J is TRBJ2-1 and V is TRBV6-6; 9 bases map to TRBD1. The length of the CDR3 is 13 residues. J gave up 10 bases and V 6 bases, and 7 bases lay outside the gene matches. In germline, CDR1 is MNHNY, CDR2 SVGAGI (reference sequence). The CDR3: CASSPDRGGEQFF. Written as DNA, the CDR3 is TGTGCCAGCAGCCCGGACAGGGGAGGAGAGCAGTTCTTC.

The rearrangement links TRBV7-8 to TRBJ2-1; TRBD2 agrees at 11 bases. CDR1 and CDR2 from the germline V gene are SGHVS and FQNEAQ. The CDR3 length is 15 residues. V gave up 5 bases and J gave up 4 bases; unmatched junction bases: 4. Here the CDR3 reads CASSQIAGGYNEQFF. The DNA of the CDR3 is TGTGCCAGCAGCCAAATAGCGGGGGGGTACAATGAGCAGTTCTTC.